This is a list of T cell receptor beta chains from one sample in a study of T-cell reconstitution after alpha-beta-depleted transplantation in children. TCRdb called the PCR reads again in MiXCR, with one record for every CDR3 protein. Of under 250,000 distinct CDR3 sequences listed, 20% to 30% are singletons. The sequences come from PBMCs, mostly from graft donor cells, collected 360 days after TCRalphabeta/CD19-depleted stem cell transplant. These receptors originate from a female patient aged 2 to 10 who had a stem cell transplant for congenital amegakaryocytic thrombocytopenia, so the T cells may come from the graft donor. The CDR3 runs from the conserved cysteine through the conserved F or W. D genes are given only for firm matches. For some rows the clone size is stated as once, few or many, or as a class when expanded; others skip it.

v_call	d_call	cdr3_length	j_call	clone_size	cdr3_nt	cdr3_aa
TRBV20-1	-	13	TRBJ2-1	few	TGCAGTGTCCCCCGGCAGGGATCTAATGAGCAGTTCTTC	CSVPRQGSNEQFF
TRBV27	-	14	TRBJ1-1	-	TGTGCCAGCGCTTCCCCGGATCGTACCTATGAAGCTTTCTTT	CASASPDRTYEAFF
TRBV6-1	TRBD1	16	TRBJ2-5	few	TGTGCCAGCAGTCGACAGGGTGTGCCCCTGACCAAGACCCAGTACTTC	CASSRQGVPLTKTQYF
TRBV29-1	-	13	TRBJ2-7	few	TGCAGCGTTGTTGGGTACAACTCCTACGAGCAGTACTTC	CSVVGYNSYEQYF
TRBV12-3/TRBV12-4	-	14	TRBJ1-1	few	TGTGCCAGCAGTTTGGGGGTCGGATACACTGAAGCTTTCTTT	CASSLGVGYTEAFF
TRBV20-1	-	13	TRBJ2-7	many	TGCAGTGCTAGCAAACACACCTCCTACGAGCAGTACTTC	CSASKHTSYEQYF
TRBV5-1	TRBD2	15	TRBJ2-5	few	TGCGCCAGCAGCACGGACGGGGGGAATGTGGAGACCCAGTACTTC	CASSTDGGNVETQYF
TRBV5-5	-	15	TRBJ2-3	-	TGTGCCAGCAGCTTGTTCAGGTCGAGGGCAGATACGCAGTATTTT	CASSLFRSRADTQYF
TRBV20-1	TRBD2	15	TRBJ2-1	few	TGCAGTGCTAGAGATAATAGCGGGAGAGGGATATGGCAGTTCTTC	CSARDNSGRGIWQFF
TRBV5-1	TRBD1	17	TRBJ1-2	once	TGCGCCAGCAGCTTAGAAGGACGGGGACAGGGCCGGGATGGCTACACCTTC	CASSLEGRGQGRDGYTF
TRBV20-1	TRBD2	17	TRBJ2-1	-	TGCAGTGCTAGAGATCGGTTTGGGACTAGCGGAAACAATGAGCAGTTCTTC	CSARDRFGTSGNNEQFF
TRBV19	TRBD1	14	TRBJ1-1	-	TGTGCCAGTAGGAAGGACAGGGGGAGGACTGAAGCTTTCTTT	CASRKDRGRTEAFF
TRBV4-2	-	14	TRBJ2-3	few	TGTGCCAGCAGCCAACTGGGACCAACAGATACGCAGTATTTT	CASSQLGPTDTQYF
TRBV12-3/TRBV12-4	-	14	TRBJ2-1	few	TGTGCCAGCAGTTTTAGCGGCGGGTTCGATGAGCAGTTCTTC	CASSFSGGFDEQFF
TRBV20-1	TRBD2	16	TRBJ2-3	-	TGCAGTGCTAGTACTAGGACTAGCGGAACTCGAGATACGCAGTATTTT	CSASTRTSGTRDTQYF